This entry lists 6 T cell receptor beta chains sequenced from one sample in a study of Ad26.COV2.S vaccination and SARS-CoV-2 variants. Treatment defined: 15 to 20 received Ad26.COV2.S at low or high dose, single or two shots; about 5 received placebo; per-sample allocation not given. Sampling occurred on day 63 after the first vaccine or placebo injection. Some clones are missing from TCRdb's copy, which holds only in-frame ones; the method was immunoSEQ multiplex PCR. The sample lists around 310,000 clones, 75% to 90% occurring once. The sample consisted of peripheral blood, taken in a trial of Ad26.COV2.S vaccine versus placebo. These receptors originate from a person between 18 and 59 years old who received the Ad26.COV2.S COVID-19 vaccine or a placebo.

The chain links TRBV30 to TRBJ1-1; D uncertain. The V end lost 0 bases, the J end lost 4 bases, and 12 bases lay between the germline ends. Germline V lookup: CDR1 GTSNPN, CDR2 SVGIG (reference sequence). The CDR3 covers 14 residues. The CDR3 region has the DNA TGTGCCTGGAGTGTATCTGGGGTTTTCACTGAAGCTTTCTTT. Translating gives CAWSVSGVFTEAFF.

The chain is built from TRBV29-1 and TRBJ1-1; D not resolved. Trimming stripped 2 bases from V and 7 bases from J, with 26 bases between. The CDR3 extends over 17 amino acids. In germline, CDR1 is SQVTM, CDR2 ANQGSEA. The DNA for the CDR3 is TGCAGCGTTGAACTCAAGAACAGACGCTCTACCATTTATGAAGCTTTCTTT. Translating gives CSVELKNRRSTIYEAFF. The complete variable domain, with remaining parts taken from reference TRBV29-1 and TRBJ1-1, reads SAVISQKPSRDICQRGTSLTIQCQVDSQVTMMFWYRQQPGQSLTLIATANQGSEATYESGFVIDKFPISRPNLTFSTLTVSNMSPEDSSIYLCSVELKNRRSTIYEAFFGQGTRLTVV.

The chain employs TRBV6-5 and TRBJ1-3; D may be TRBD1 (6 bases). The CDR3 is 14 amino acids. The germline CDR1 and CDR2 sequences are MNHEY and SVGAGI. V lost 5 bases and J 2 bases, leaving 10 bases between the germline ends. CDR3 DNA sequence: TGTGCCAGCAGTCAAACAGGGCCTGGAAACACCATATATTTT. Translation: CASSQTGPGNTIYF.

For the CDR3, the DNA is TGTGCCAGCAGCCCTCCCGGGCCTCTAGTGGAGCAGTACTTC. It translates to CASSPPGPLVEQYF. The chain is built from TRBV5-4 and TRBJ2-7; no definite D call. Trimming shortened V by 4 bases and J by 7 bases, and 18 bases separated the two germline ends. The CDR3 covers 14 residues. The germline V gene has CDR1 SGHNT and CDR2 YYREEE (reference sequence).

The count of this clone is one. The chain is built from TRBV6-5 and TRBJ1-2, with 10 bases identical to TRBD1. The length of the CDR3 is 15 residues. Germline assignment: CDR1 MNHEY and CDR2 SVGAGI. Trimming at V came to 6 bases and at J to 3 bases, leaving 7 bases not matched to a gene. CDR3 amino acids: CASSDDRGQYYGYTF. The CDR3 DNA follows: TGTGCCAGCAGCGATGACAGGGGGCAATACTATGGCTACACCTTC.

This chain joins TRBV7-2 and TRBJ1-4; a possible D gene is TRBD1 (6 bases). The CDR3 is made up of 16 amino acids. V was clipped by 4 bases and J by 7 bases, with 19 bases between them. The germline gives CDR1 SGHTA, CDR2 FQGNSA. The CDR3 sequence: CASSSGQISSSEKLFF. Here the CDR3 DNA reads TGTGCCAGCAGCTCAGGACAGATCTCCTCAAGTGAAAAACTGTTTTTT.